The rows below give T cell receptor beta chains drawn from one sample of a study of T cells in Graves' hyperthyroidism and ophthalmopathy. TCRdb reanalysed the multiplex PCR reads using MiXCR and keeps one entry per CDR3 protein. Of approximately 500,000 distinct CDR3 sequences listed, around 45% are singletons. The sequencing sample was made of peripheral blood or thyroid tissue (not recorded which). The receptors derive from a woman between 18 and 29 years old with Graves' hyperthyroidism. The CDR3 runs from the conserved cysteine through the conserved F or W. Each record gives: V gene, J gene, D gene, CDR3 length, clone size, CDR3 protein, CDR3 DNA. A D gene is named only where the DNA matches it firmly. Size is stated for part of the rows, as once, few or many counts, or as a class when the clone is expanded.

v_call: TRBV12-3/TRBV12-4
j_call: TRBJ2-7
d_call: TRBD2
cdr3_length: 13
clone_size: .
cdr3_aa: CASARLAGIEQYF
cdr3_nt: TGTGCCAGCGCCCGGCTAGCGGGAATCGAGCAGTACTTC

v_call: TRBV27
j_call: TRBJ1-2
d_call: .
cdr3_length: 13
clone_size: many
cdr3_aa: CASSLEGGHGYTF
cdr3_nt: TGTGCCAGCAGTTTGGAGGGTGGCCATGGCTACACCTTC

v_call: TRBV7-6
j_call: TRBJ1-2
d_call: TRBD1
cdr3_length: 14
clone_size: .
cdr3_aa: CASSLNAGQVRYTF
cdr3_nt: TGTGCCAGCAGCTTAAATGCGGGACAGGTCCGCTACACCTTC

v_call: TRBV7-3
j_call: TRBJ1-4
d_call: TRBD1
cdr3_length: 15
clone_size: .
cdr3_aa: CASSRQGIANEKLFF
cdr3_nt: TGTGCCAGCAGCCGACAGGGGATTGCTAATGAAAAACTGTTTTTT

v_call: TRBV2
j_call: TRBJ2-7
d_call: .
cdr3_length: 14
clone_size: .
cdr3_aa: CASLDSPSAYEQYF
cdr3_nt: TGTGCCAGCTTAGATTCCCCTAGCGCCTACGAGCAGTACTTC

v_call: TRBV14
j_call: TRBJ2-7
d_call: TRBD2
cdr3_length: 15
clone_size: many
cdr3_aa: CASSPRLADETKQYF
cdr3_nt: TGTGCCAGCAGCCCACGACTAGCGGATGAAACGAAGCAGTACTTC

v_call: TRBV7-6
j_call: TRBJ1-2
d_call: .
cdr3_length: 11
clone_size: few
cdr3_aa: CARSGEVGYTF
cdr3_nt: TGTGCTAGATCCGGGGAAGTGGGCTACACCTTC

v_call: TRBV24-1
j_call: TRBJ2-1
d_call: TRBD2
cdr3_length: 14
clone_size: .
cdr3_aa: CATSTSGSYNEQFF
cdr3_nt: TGTGCCACCAGCACTAGCGGGTCCTACAATGAGCAGTTCTTC

v_call: TRBV11-2
j_call: TRBJ1-5
d_call: .
cdr3_length: 15
clone_size: .
cdr3_aa: CTSSYSGPGRQPQHF
cdr3_nt: TGTACCAGCAGTTATTCAGGGCCAGGTCGTCAGCCCCAGCATTTT

v_call: TRBV7-9
j_call: TRBJ1-2
d_call: TRBD1
cdr3_length: 16
clone_size: .
cdr3_aa: CAGRRDWTGPRYGYTF
cdr3_nt: TGTGCCGGCAGACGAGACTGGACAGGGCCCCGATATGGCTACACCTTC

v_call: TRBV5-1
j_call: TRBJ1-3
d_call: .
cdr3_length: 14
clone_size: many
cdr3_aa: CASSEQSSGNTIYF
cdr3_nt: TGCGCCAGCAGCGAACAAAGCTCTGGAAACACCATATATTTT

v_call: TRBV20-1
j_call: TRBJ2-7
d_call: TRBD1
cdr3_length: 16
clone_size: .
cdr3_aa: CSARDGGQSSYNEQYF
cdr3_nt: TGCAGTGCTAGAGATGGGGGACAGAGCTCCTACAATGAGCAGTACTTC

v_call: TRBV20-1
j_call: TRBJ2-7
d_call: .
cdr3_length: 14
clone_size: many
cdr3_aa: CSARWRDDWDEQYF
cdr3_nt: TGCAGTGCTAGATGGAGGGACGATTGGGACGAGCAGTACTTC

v_call: TRBV29-1
j_call: TRBJ1-5
d_call: .
cdr3_length: 11
clone_size: .
cdr3_aa: CSRSGNQPQHF
cdr3_nt: TGCAGCCGTAGTGGCAATCAGCCCCAGCATTTT

v_call: TRBV6-6
j_call: TRBJ1-2
d_call: .
cdr3_length: 15
clone_size: many
cdr3_aa: CASSYLAGLNYGYTF
cdr3_nt: TGTGCCAGCAGTTACCTCGCAGGACTTAACTATGGCTACACCTTC

v_call: TRBV6-1
j_call: TRBJ2-2
d_call: .
cdr3_length: 8
clone_size: .
cdr3_aa: CASSGRGF
cdr3_nt: TGTGCCAGCAGTGGAAGGGGGTTT

v_call: TRBV29-1
j_call: TRBJ1-5
d_call: .
cdr3_length: 13
clone_size: many
cdr3_aa: CSVESGSNQPQHF
cdr3_nt: TGCAGCGTTGAATCAGGTAGCAATCAGCCCCAGCATTTT

v_call: TRBV7-9
j_call: TRBJ2-2
d_call: .
cdr3_length: 15
clone_size: .
cdr3_aa: CASSLGPLHTGELFF
cdr3_nt: TGTGCCAGCAGCTTGGGACCACTCCACACCGGGGAGCTGTTTTTT

v_call: TRBV29-1
j_call: TRBJ1-1
d_call: .
cdr3_length: 13
clone_size: .
cdr3_aa: CSVEGQEHTEAFF
cdr3_nt: TGCAGCGTTGAAGGGCAGGAACACACTGAAGCTTTCTTT

v_call: TRBV12-3/TRBV12-4
j_call: TRBJ2-2
d_call: .
cdr3_length: 19
clone_size: .
cdr3_aa: CASSPNRPGGYGYTGELFF
cdr3_nt: TGTGCCAGCAGCCCCAACCGGCCAGGGGGGTATGGCTACACCGGGGAGCTGTTTTTT

v_call: TRBV9
j_call: TRBJ1-3
d_call: .
cdr3_length: 13
clone_size: .
cdr3_aa: CANPRGWGNTIYF
cdr3_nt: TGTGCCAACCCGCGGGGGTGGGGAAACACCATATATTTT

v_call: TRBV7-6
j_call: TRBJ2-7
d_call: TRBD2
cdr3_length: 16
clone_size: many
cdr3_aa: CASSRAPAGESYEQYF
cdr3_nt: TGTGCCAGCAGCCGCGCGCCAGCGGGAGAGTCCTACGAGCAGTACTTC

v_call: TRBV5-1
j_call: TRBJ2-2
d_call: TRBD2
cdr3_length: 17
clone_size: .
cdr3_aa: CASSGLAGGGHTGELFF
cdr3_nt: TGCGCCAGCAGCGGCCTAGCGGGAGGGGGGCACACCGGGGAGCTGTTTTTT

v_call: TRBV20-1
j_call: TRBJ1-4
d_call: .
cdr3_length: 12
clone_size: many
cdr3_aa: CSAIGGDEKLFF
cdr3_nt: TGCAGTGCGATCGGGGGCGACGAAAAACTGTTTTTT

v_call: TRBV2
j_call: TRBJ1-2
d_call: .
cdr3_length: 18
clone_size: .
cdr3_aa: CASSEGARTDTNNYGYTF
cdr3_nt: TGTGCCAGCAGTGAAGGGGCCCGCACAGATACGAATAACTATGGCTACACCTTC

v_call: TRBV6-5
j_call: TRBJ2-7
d_call: TRBD2
cdr3_length: 16
clone_size: many
cdr3_aa: CASRGSRSSGRDEQYF
cdr3_nt: TGTGCCAGCAGAGGCAGCCGTTCTAGCGGGAGGGACGAGCAGTACTTC

v_call: TRBV7-2
j_call: TRBJ2-7
d_call: TRBD2
cdr3_length: 15
clone_size: .
cdr3_aa: CASSFQSGSSYEQYF
cdr3_nt: TGTGCCAGCAGCTTCCAAAGCGGGAGTTCCTACGAGCAGTACTTC

v_call: TRBV29-1
j_call: TRBJ2-7
d_call: TRBD1
cdr3_length: 13
clone_size: .
cdr3_aa: CSPGQGPNYEQYF
cdr3_nt: TGCAGCCCTGGACAGGGACCCAACTACGAGCAGTACTTC

v_call: TRBV25-1
j_call: TRBJ1-2
d_call: .
cdr3_length: 14
clone_size: once
cdr3_aa: CASSEWVTLYGYTF
cdr3_nt: TGTGCCAGCAGTGAATGGGTGACCCTCTATGGCTACACCTTC

v_call: TRBV7-9
j_call: TRBJ1-1
d_call: TRBD1
cdr3_length: 15
clone_size: once
cdr3_aa: CASSPQGVMDTEAFF
cdr3_nt: TGTGCCAGCTCACCACAGGGGGTAATGGACACTGAAGCTTTCTTT

v_call: TRBV2
j_call: TRBJ2-3
d_call: .
cdr3_length: 13
clone_size: few
cdr3_aa: CASSPGVTDTQYF
cdr3_nt: TGTGCCAGCAGTCCAGGGGTCACAGATACGCAGTATTTT

v_call: TRBV7-6
j_call: TRBJ2-7
d_call: TRBD2
cdr3_length: 17
clone_size: .
cdr3_aa: CASSSAPPTGGVYEQYF
cdr3_nt: TGTGCCAGCAGCTCCGCACCGCCAACGGGAGGGGTCTACGAGCAGTACTTC

v_call: TRBV12-3/TRBV12-4
j_call: TRBJ2-6
d_call: .
cdr3_length: 17
clone_size: many
cdr3_aa: CASSLSRRDSGANVLTF
cdr3_nt: TGTGCCAGCAGTTTATCCCGCAGGGACTCTGGGGCCAACGTCCTGACTTTC

v_call: TRBV2
j_call: TRBJ1-1
d_call: TRBD1
cdr3_length: 15
clone_size: many
cdr3_aa: CASRPPPDRGSGAFF
cdr3_nt: TGTGCCAGCAGACCTCCGCCGGACAGGGGCTCTGGAGCTTTCTTT

v_call: TRBV5-1
j_call: TRBJ2-6
d_call: TRBD2
cdr3_length: 18
clone_size: .
cdr3_aa: CASSWGLAGEDGANVLTF
cdr3_nt: TGCGCCAGCAGCTGGGGACTAGCGGGAGAAGATGGGGCCAACGTCCTGACTTTC

v_call: TRBV29-1
j_call: TRBJ1-5
d_call: .
cdr3_length: 13
clone_size: .
cdr3_aa: CSSSTGGNQPQHF
cdr3_nt: TGCAGCAGTTCCACTGGTGGAAATCAGCCCCAGCATTTT

v_call: TRBV7-8
j_call: TRBJ2-5
d_call: TRBD2
cdr3_length: 16
clone_size: many
cdr3_aa: CASSPGTSGWMGTQYF
cdr3_nt: TGTGCCAGCAGCCCTGGCACTAGCGGGTGGATGGGGACCCAGTACTTC

v_call: TRBV19
j_call: TRBJ1-1
d_call: TRBD1
cdr3_length: 16
clone_size: .
cdr3_aa: CASSTRTGGISSEAFF
cdr3_nt: TGTGCCAGCTCTACCAGGACAGGGGGAATCTCCTCTGAAGCTTTCTTT

v_call: TRBV5-1
j_call: TRBJ2-2
d_call: TRBD1
cdr3_length: 13
clone_size: many
cdr3_aa: CASSSGGTGELFF
cdr3_nt: TGCGCCAGCAGCTCAGGGGGCACCGGGGAGCTGTTTTTT

v_call: TRBV2
j_call: TRBJ1-2
d_call: .
cdr3_length: 13
clone_size: .
cdr3_aa: CASKTPGTMRYTF
cdr3_nt: TGTGCCAGCAAGACACCCGGGACTATGCGCTACACCTTC

v_call: TRBV20-1
j_call: TRBJ1-6
d_call: TRBD1
cdr3_length: 13
clone_size: many
cdr3_aa: CSAVQGRYSPLHF
cdr3_nt: TGCAGTGCGGTACAGGGGAGGTATTCACCCCTCCACTTT

v_call: TRBV29-1
j_call: TRBJ1-4
d_call: .
cdr3_length: 15
clone_size: .
cdr3_aa: CSVHLAALYNEKLFF
cdr3_nt: TGCAGCGTCCACTTGGCGGCCCTCTACAATGAAAAACTGTTTTTT

v_call: TRBV2
j_call: TRBJ2-1
d_call: TRBD2
cdr3_length: 19
clone_size: .
cdr3_aa: CASSEGRGTSGRWYNEQFF
cdr3_nt: TGTGCCAGCAGTGAGGGCAGGGGGACTAGCGGGAGGTGGTACAATGAGCAGTTCTTC

v_call: TRBV28
j_call: TRBJ2-1
d_call: .
cdr3_length: 14
clone_size: few
cdr3_aa: CASSSSTWEKKQFF
cdr3_nt: TGTGCCAGCAGCTCCTCGACCTGGGAAAAAAAGCAGTTCTTC

v_call: TRBV29-1
j_call: TRBJ1-5
d_call: .
cdr3_length: 11
clone_size: .
cdr3_aa: CSAGLAGYEHF
cdr3_nt: TGCAGCGCGGGACTAGCGGGGTACGAGCATTTT